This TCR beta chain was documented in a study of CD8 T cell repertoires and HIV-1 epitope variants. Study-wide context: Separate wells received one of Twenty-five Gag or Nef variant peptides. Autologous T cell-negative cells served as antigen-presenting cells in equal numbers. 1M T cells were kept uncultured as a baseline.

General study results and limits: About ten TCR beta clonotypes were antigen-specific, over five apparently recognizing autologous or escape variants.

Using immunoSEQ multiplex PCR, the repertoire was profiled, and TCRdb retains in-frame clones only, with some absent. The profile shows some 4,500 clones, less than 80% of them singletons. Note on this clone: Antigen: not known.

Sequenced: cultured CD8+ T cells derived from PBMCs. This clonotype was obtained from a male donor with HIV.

The CDR3 here is CASSPVGVEAFF. CDR3 sequence (DNA): TGTGCCAGCAGCCCAGTTGGGGTTGAAGCTTTCTTT. The rearrangement joins TRBV7-6 to TRBJ1-1; D not certain. The V gene lost 5 bases and the J gene lost 7 bases, with 11 bases spanning the gap. The CDR3 length is 12 residues. In germline, CDR1 is SGHVS, CDR2 FNYEAQ.